This entry concerns a single T cell receptor (beta chain). The sample originates from a study of blood T cell repertoires in COVID-19. Participants had their cohort set by participant-reported clinical history. Original methodology: Cell counts per sample came from amplifying reference gene primers. TCRdb's copy holds only in-frame clones and misses some; the assay was immunoSEQ multiplex PCR. That table is the source of V, J and clone size, and D and trimming were worked out from the DNA. The data hold some 270,000 clones, with around 85% observed a single time. This CDR3 contains 15 residues. Germline CDR1 is SGHRS and CDR2 is YFSETQ. V gave up 2 bases and J gave up 5 bases, with 16 bases separating them.

Sample: PBMCs or T cells enriched from blood (not recorded which). The chain combines TRBV5-1 with TRBJ1-1; D gene unclear. The sequence was obtained from a woman aged 50 to 60 with acute COVID-19. In nucleotides, the CDR3 is TGCGCCAGCAGCTTTCCCGGCGGGGAAGGGACTGAAGCTTTCTTT. Translation gives CASSFPGGEGTEAFF.